Below, 10 T cell receptor beta chains from the same sample are listed, as sequenced in a study of CD8+ T cells in alopecia areata. RNA extraction was followed by reverse transcription into cDNA, which acted as the sequencing template. The assay was immunoSEQ multiplex PCR, and TCRdb's table has in-frame clones only and misses some. Of approximately 150,000 clones detected, approximately 52% appear once; the ten largest clones hold under 20%. Documented treatment: oral pan-JAK inhibitor, 5-10 mg twice daily. The input for sequencing was CD4+ T cells sorted from blood, taken at roughly week 55, from a patient treated with tofacitinib. These receptors were collected from a human donor with alopecia areata.

This chain connects TRBV6-6 to TRBJ1-5; D unclear. Germline V gene lookup returns CDR1 MNHNY and CDR2 SVGAGI (reference sequence). V was shortened by 5 bases and J by 0 bases, with 8 bases between the two germline ends. The CDR3 spans 14 residues. The CDR3 DNA reads as TGTGCCAGCAGTCCAGCAAATAGCAATCAGCCCCAGCATTTT. Amino acids: CASSPANSNQPQHF.

This clone was observed a handful of times. This sequence joins TRBV30 and TRBJ1-2; D might be TRBD1 (6 bases). Germline V lookup: CDR1 GTSNPN, CDR2 SVGIG (reference sequence). The germline V and J ends were trimmed by 2 bases and 3 bases, with 13 bases remaining between them. This CDR3 contains 14 residues. The CDR3 DNA reads as TGTGCCTGGAGTAGGCCCGGGACACACTATGGCTACACCTTC. Encoded protein: CAWSRPGTHYGYTF.

This clone has only a few counts. Distinct nucleotide sequences in the sample also encode this CDR3. The chain recombines TRBV6-6 with TRBJ1-5; 11 bases map to TRBD1. The germline V gene has CDR1 MNHNY and CDR2 SVGAGI (reference sequence). The junction had 2 bases not matched to a gene; V was cut back by 6 bases and J by 4 bases. The CDR3 has 14 amino acids. This CDR3 is CASSRDRGNQPQHF. The DNA for the CDR3 is TGTGCCAGCAGCCGGGACAGGGGGAATCAGCCCCAGCATTTT.

This clone came up many times. The chain has TRBV18 and TRBJ2-3; TRBD2 matches 8 bases. This CDR3 comprises 16 residues. The V segment lost 1 base and the J segment 0 bases; nucleotides outside the gene matches: 3. Germline values: CDR1 KGHSH, CDR2 LQKENI. The CDR3 coding sequence is TGTGCCAGCTCACCACTGGAGCGGGGGAGCACAGATACGCAGTATTTT. It encodes CASSPLERGSTDTQYF.

V gene TRBV12-5 combines with J gene TRBJ2-7; tentatively, D is TRBD1 (6 bases). The germline V and J ends were trimmed by 6 bases and 3 bases, with 18 bases remaining between them. Germline loops: CDR1 LGHNT, CDR2 FRNRAP. The CDR3 runs 15 residues. This CDR3 reads CASGTGTGSGYEQYF. CDR3 nucleotide sequence: TGTGCTAGTGGGACAGGTACTGGGTCAGGCTACGAGCAGTACTTC.

There are a few counts of this clone. This chain uses TRBV7-2 with TRBJ2-5, with 12 nucleotides matching TRBD1. V gave up 3 bases and J gave up 2 bases; unmatched junction bases: 7. Germline CDR1 and CDR2: SGHTA and FQGNSA. The CDR3 is 17 amino acids. CDR3 region: CASSLTGTGGGQETQYF. In nucleotides, the CDR3 is TGTGCCAGCAGCTTGACCGGGACAGGGGGCGGGCAAGAGACCCAGTACTTC.

The rearrangement joins TRBV5-4 to TRBJ2-7; 7 bases fit TRBD1. V shed 4 bases and J 2 bases; nucleotides not matched to a gene: 6. Germline assignment: CDR1 SGHNT and CDR2 YYREEE (reference sequence). The CDR3 is made up of 14 amino acids. The chain's CDR3 is CASSADRVAYEQYF. DNA of the CDR3: TGTGCCAGCAGCGCCGACAGGGTTGCCTACGAGCAGTACTTC.

The chain uses TRBV7-8 and TRBJ1-5; 10 bases map to TRBD1. Germline V gene sequence: CDR1 SGHVS, CDR2 FQNEAQ. The CDR3 totals 17 residues. After removal of 5 bases from V and 3 bases from J, the junction contained 10 bases not matched to a gene. The CDR3 protein is CASSEPGTGANNQPQHF. The CDR3 nucleotides read TGTGCCAGCAGCGAACCCGGGACAGGGGCGAACAATCAGCCCCAGCATTTT.

V usage is TRBV29-1 and J usage is TRBJ1-6; D is perhaps TRBD1 (6 bases). From germline, CDR1 is SQVTM and CDR2 ANQGSEA. The CDR3 is 13 amino acids. Trimming cost V 4 bases and J 8 bases, with 12 bases left between them. The chain's CDR3 is CSVAQGMDSPLHF. The DNA of the CDR3 is TGCAGCGTTGCGCAGGGGATGGATTCACCCCTCCACTTT. Looking up the rest from reference TRBV29-1 and TRBJ1-6 gives the full variable domain: SAVISQKPSRDICQRGTSLTIQCQVDSQVTMMFWYRQQPGQSLTLIATANQGSEATYESGFVIDKFPISRPNLTFSTLTVSNMSPEDSSIYLCSVAQGMDSPLHFGNGTRLTVT.

The V and J genes are TRBV30 and TRBJ1-3, with 7 bases identical to TRBD1. Germline V gives CDR1 GTSNPN, CDR2 SVGIG (reference sequence). J lost 3 bases, V lost 4 bases, and 18 bases had no gene match. The CDR3 consists of 18 residues. The CDR3 is CAWTSRTGWNSDGNTIYF. The CDR3 bases are TGTGCCTGGACCTCAAGGACAGGATGGAATAGTGATGGAAACACCATATATTTT.